This T cell receptor (beta chain) was recorded in a study of blood T cell repertoires in COVID-19. The overall study: Sites in the United States, Italy and Spain provided acute and convalescent COVID-19 samples. PBMCs, B-cell-depleted T cells, or T cells were the source of the cDNA or gDNA that made up the material.

In the authors' methods: It was from reference gene primer amplification that nucleated cell counts were estimated. Libraries were prepared by immunoSEQ multiplex PCR; TCRdb keeps only in-frame clonotypes and omits some of them. Clone size and the V and J calls come from that table; the DNA yielded D and trimming. The sample gives 140,000 or so clones, 84% of which show up once; approximately 8.9% is in the top ten. Germline lookup yields CDR1 SNHLY and CDR2 FYNNEI. Deletions cut 6 bases from V and 5 bases from J, with 10 bases between. The CDR3 loop spans 12 amino acids. The clonotype was recovered from a man aged 25 to 45 with COVID-19, enrolled during active disease. The chain employs TRBV2 and TRBJ2-5; a weak D match, TRBD2 (5 bases). Sequencing was carried out using peripheral blood. Here the CDR3 reads CASRWEMETQYF. In nucleotides, the CDR3 is TGTGCCAGCAGGTGGGAGATGGAGACCCAGTACTTC.